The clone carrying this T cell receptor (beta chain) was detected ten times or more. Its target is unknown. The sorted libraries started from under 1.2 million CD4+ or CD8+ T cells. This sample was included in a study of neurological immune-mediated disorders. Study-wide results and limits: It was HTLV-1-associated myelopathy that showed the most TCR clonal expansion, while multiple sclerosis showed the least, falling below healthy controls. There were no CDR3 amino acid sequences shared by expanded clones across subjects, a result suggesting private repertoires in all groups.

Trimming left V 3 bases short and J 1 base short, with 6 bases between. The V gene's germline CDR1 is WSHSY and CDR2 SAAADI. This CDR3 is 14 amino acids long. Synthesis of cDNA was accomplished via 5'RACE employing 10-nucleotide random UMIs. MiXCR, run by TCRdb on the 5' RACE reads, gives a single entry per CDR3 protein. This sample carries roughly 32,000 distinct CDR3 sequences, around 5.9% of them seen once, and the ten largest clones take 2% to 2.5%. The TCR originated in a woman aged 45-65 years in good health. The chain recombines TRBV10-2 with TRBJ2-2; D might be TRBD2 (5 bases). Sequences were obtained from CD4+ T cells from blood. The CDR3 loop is CASSELVNTGELFF. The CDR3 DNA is TGCGCCAGCAGTGAACTAGTGAACACCGGGGAGCTGTTTTTT.